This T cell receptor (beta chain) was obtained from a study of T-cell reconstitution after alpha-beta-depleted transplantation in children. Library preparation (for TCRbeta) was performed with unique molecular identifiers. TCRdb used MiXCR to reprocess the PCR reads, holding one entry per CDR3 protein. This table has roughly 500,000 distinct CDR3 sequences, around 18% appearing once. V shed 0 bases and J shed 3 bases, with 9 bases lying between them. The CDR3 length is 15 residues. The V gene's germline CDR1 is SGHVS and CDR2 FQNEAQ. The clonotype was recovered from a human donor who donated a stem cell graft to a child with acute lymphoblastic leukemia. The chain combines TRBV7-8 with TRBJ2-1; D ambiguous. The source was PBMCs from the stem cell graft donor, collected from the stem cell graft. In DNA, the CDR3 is TGTGCCAGCAGCTTAGCTCGGTTCAACTACAATGAGCAGTTCTTC. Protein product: CASSLARFNYNEQFF.